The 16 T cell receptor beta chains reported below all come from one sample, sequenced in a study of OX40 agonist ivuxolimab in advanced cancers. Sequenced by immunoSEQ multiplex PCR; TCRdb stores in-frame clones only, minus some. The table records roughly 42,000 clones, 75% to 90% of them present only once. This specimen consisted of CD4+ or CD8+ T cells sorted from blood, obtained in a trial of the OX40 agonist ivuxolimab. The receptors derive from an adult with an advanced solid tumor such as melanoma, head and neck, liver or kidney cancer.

The CDR3 loop reads CASSLDASGVSYNEQFF. CDR3 coding DNA: TGCGCCAGCAGCTTGGATGCTAGCGGGGTTTCCTACAATGAGCAGTTCTTC. The chain joins TRBV5-1 to TRBJ2-1; 9 nucleotides agree with TRBD2. Per the germline V gene, CDR1 is SGHRS and CDR2 is YFSETQ. The junction had 5 bases not matched to a gene; V was cut back by 0 bases and J by 1 base. The CDR3 runs to 17 residues.

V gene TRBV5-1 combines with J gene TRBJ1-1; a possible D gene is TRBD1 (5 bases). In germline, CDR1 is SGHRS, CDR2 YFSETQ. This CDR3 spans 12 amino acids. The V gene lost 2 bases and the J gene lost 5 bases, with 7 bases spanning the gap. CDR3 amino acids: CASSFGGTEAFF. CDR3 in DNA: TGCGCCAGCAGCTTTGGGGGGACTGAAGCTTTCTTT.

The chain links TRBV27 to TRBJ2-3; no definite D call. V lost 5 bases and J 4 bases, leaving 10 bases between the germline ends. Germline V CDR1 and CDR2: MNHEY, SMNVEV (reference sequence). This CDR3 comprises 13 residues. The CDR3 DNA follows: TGTGCCAGCAGTCACGGGCCCTCAGATACGCAGTATTTT. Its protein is CASSHGPSDTQYF.

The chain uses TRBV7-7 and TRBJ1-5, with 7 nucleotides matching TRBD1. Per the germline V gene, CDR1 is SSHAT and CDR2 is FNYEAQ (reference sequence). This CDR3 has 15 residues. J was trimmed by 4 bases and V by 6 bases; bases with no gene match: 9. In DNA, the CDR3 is TGTGCCAGCAGTTTTCCTGACAGGGTTAATCAGCCCCAGCATTTT. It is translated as CASSFPDRVNQPQHF. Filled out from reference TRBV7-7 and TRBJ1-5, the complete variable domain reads GAGVSQSPRYKVTKRGQDVTLRCDPISSHATLYWYQQALGQGPEFLTYFNYEAQPDKSGLPSDRFSAERPEGSISTLTIQRTEQRDSAMYRCASSFPDRVNQPQHFGDGTRLSIL.

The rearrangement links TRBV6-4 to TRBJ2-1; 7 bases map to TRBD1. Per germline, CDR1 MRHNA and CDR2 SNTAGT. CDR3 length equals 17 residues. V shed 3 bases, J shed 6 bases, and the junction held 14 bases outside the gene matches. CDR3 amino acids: CASSEYPGGRLGNEQFF. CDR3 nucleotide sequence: TGTGCCAGCAGTGAATACCCAGGGGGAAGGCTTGGCAATGAGCAGTTCTTC.

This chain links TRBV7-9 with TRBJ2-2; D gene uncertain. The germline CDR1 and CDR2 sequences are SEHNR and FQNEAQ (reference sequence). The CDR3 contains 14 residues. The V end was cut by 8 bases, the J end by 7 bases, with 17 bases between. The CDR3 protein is CASVSWTANGELFF. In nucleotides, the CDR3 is TGTGCCAGCGTCTCGTGGACCGCGAACGGGGAGCTGTTTTTT. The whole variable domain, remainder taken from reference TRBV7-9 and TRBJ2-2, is DTGVSQNPRHKITKRGQNVTFRCDPISEHNRLYWYRQTLGQGPEFLTYFQNEAQLEKSRLLSDRFSAERPKGSFSTLEIQRTEQGDSAMYLCASVSWTANGELFFGEGSRLTVL.

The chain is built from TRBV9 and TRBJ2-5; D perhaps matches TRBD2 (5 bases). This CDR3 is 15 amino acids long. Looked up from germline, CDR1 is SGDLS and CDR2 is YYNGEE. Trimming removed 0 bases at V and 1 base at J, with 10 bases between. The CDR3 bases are TGTGCCAGCAGCGTAGGGCAGCGGAGCCAAGAGACCCAGTACTTC. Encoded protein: CASSVGQRSQETQYF.

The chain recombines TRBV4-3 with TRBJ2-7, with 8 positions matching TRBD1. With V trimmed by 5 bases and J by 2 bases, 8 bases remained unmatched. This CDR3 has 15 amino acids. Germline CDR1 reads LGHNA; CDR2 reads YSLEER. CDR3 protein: CASSWGTGGTYEQYF. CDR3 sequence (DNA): TGCGCCAGCAGCTGGGGGACAGGCGGAACCTACGAGCAGTACTTC.

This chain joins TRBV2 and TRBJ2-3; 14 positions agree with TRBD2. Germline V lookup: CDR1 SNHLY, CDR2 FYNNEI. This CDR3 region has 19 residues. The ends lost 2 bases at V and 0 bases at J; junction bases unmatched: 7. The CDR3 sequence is CASSEWGLAGEESTDTQYF. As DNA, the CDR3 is TGTGCCAGCAGTGAATGGGGACTAGCGGGGGAAGAAAGCACAGATACGCAGTATTTT.

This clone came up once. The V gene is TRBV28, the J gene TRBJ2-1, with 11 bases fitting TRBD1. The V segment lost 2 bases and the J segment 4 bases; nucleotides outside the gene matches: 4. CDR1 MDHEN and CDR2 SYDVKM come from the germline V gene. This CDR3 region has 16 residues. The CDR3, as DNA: TGTGCCAGCAGTTTACTCGGACAGGGGGCGTACAATGAGCAGTTCTTC. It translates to CASSLLGQGAYNEQFF.

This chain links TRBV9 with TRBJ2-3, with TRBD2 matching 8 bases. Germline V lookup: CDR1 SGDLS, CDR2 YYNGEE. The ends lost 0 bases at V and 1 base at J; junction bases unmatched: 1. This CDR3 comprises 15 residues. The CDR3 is CASSVEGLGTDTQYF. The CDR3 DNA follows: TGTGCCAGCAGCGTAGAGGGACTAGGCACAGATACGCAGTATTTT.

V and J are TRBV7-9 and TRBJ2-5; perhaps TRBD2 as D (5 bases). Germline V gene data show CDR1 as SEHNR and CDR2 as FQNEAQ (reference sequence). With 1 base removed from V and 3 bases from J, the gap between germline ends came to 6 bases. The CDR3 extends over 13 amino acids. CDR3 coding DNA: TGTGCCAGCAGCTTAGGGGGAGAAGAGACCCAGTACTTC. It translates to CASSLGGEETQYF.

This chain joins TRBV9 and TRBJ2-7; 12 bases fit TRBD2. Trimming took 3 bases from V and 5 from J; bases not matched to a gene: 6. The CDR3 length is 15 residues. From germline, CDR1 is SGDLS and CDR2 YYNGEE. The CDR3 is CASSEAGTSGHEQYF. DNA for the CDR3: TGTGCCAGCAGCGAAGCCGGGACTAGCGGGCACGAGCAGTACTTC.

The CDR3 nucleotides read TGTGCCAGCAGTTTTACAGGGGGCGTTGAAAAACTGTTTTTT. It yields the protein CASSFTGGVEKLFF. The chain joins TRBV27 to TRBJ1-4; 9 bases map to TRBD1. The CDR3 extends over 14 amino acids. With 3 bases clipped from V and 7 bases from J, the junction kept 3 bases outside the gene matches. Germline lookup yields CDR1 MNHEY and CDR2 SMNVEV (reference sequence).

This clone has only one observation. The CDR3 region is CASSLSGGGTGRGNTEAFF. CDR3 nucleotide sequence: TGTGCCAGCAGCTTGTCTGGGGGGGGGACAGGGAGAGGGAACACTGAAGCTTTCTTT. The chain employs TRBV5-4 and TRBJ1-1; 9 positions agree with TRBD1. After removal of 1 base from V and 1 base from J, the junction contained 14 bases not matched to a gene. Germline V gene data show CDR1 as SGHNT and CDR2 as YYREEE (reference sequence). This CDR3 comprises 19 residues.

The DNA of the CDR3 is TGTGCCAGTAGTATGGGTTTGGAGGGGCGGACCGGGGAGCTGTTTTTT. This translates into CASSMGLEGRTGELFF. This sequence joins TRBV19 and TRBJ2-2; tentatively, D is TRBD2 (6 bases). Germline CDR1 reads LNHDA; CDR2 reads SQIVND (reference sequence). Trimming removed 3 bases from V and 5 bases from J, with 16 bases in between. The CDR3 has 16 amino acids.